These 29 T cell receptor beta chains share one sample of origin, sequenced in a study of identical twins. One entry per CDR3 protein, called by TCRdb with MiXCR from the 5' RACE reads. This table has around 1.7 million distinct CDR3 sequences, less than 35% appearing once. Sequenced sample: cord blood. These receptors all stem from a newborn girl in good health.

This clonotype came up a few times. The chain has TRBV4-2 and TRBJ2-1; D is perhaps TRBD2 (5 bases). Germline-derived CDR1 and CDR2 are LGHNA and YNFKEQ. CDR3 length: 16 residues. Trimming stripped 7 bases from V and 4 bases from J, with 20 bases between. CDR3 bases: TGTGCCAGCACCCCAAGGGTGGAGGTGGGTTACAATGAGCAGTTCTTC. The encoded protein is CASTPRVEVGYNEQFF.

This clonotype showed up just once. The chain combines TRBV6-5 with TRBJ2-4; 7 positions agree with TRBD2. Germline CDR1 is MNHEY and CDR2 is SVGAGI. V trimming: 6 bases; J trimming: 0 bases; junction bases outside the gene matches: 5. The length of the CDR3 is 15 residues. The CDR3 DNA reads as TGTGCCAGCAGGCCGGGGGGTCTAGCCAAAAACATTCAGTACTTC. Its translation is CASRPGGLAKNIQYF.

This clonotype was seen ten or more times. This chain connects TRBV21-1 to TRBJ1-2; no DNA check was done on the table's D call, TRBD1. TRBV21-1 is recorded as a pseudogene. This CDR3 is built from 13 residues. The CDR3 spells CASKRTGDYGYTF. Written as DNA, the CDR3 is TGTGCCAGCAAGCGGACAGGGGACTATGGCTACACCTTC.

This clonotype was counted between two and nine times. The V gene is TRBV5-1, the J gene TRBJ1-2, with D possibly being TRBD1 (5 bases). CDR3 length: 13 amino acids. The V gene lost 6 bases and the J gene lost 3 bases, with 12 bases spanning the gap. Germline-derived CDR1 and CDR2 are SGHRS and YFSETQ. The CDR3 nucleotides are TGCGCCAGCACCGCGGGAGGGGACTATGGCTACACCTTC. Translation: CASTAGGDYGYTF.

In this sample, this clonotype turned up a few times. The genes are TRBV4-2 and TRBJ2-3; D is uncertain. V was pared by 0 bases and J by 1 base, with 14 bases between. This CDR3 has 17 residues. Germline V gene data show CDR1 as LGHNA and CDR2 as YNFKEQ. The DNA of the CDR3 is TGTGCCAGCAGCCAAGACGGTGTGGTAATCGGCACAGATACGCAGTATTTT. Translation gives CASSQDGVVIGTDTQYF.

Details on this clonotype: The conserved final phenylalanine or tryptophan is absent from the CDR3, which likely points to a read error. The rearrangement uses TRBV5-1 and TRBJ2-1, with D unresolved. The V end was cut by 0 bases, the J end by 4 bases, with 5 bases between. CDR3 length equals 13 residues. CDR1 is SGHRS and CDR2 is YFSETQ in the germline V gene. The CDR3 DNA follows: TGCGCCAGCAGCTTGGTAAAGTACAATGAGCAGTTCGTC. Translating gives CASSLVKYNEQFV.

This clonotype was seen a few times. The V call is TRBV12-3 or TRBV12-4, the J call TRBJ1-2; the D is unclear. There are 14 residues in the CDR3. V was cut by 4 bases and J by 4 bases, with 13 bases left in between. The chain's CDR3 is CASSSESAAYGYTF. In DNA, the CDR3 is TGTGCCAGCAGTTCAGAATCGGCTGCCTATGGCTACACCTTC.

A few counts support this clonotype. The CDR3 spells CSVDAPYGYTF. The CDR3 DNA sequence: TGCAGCGTTGATGCACCCTATGGCTACACCTTC. This chain uses TRBV29-1 with TRBJ1-2; no clear D gene. CDR1 and CDR2 (germline): SQVTM, ANQGSEA. This CDR3 is 11 amino acids long. Between the trimmed V and J ends, which lost 3 bases and 4 bases, there was a span of 6 bases.

This clonotype was seen a handful of times. This rearrangement joins TRBV28 to TRBJ2-7, with TRBD2 as a possible D gene (6 bases). Germline V gene sequence: CDR1 MDHEN, CDR2 SYDVKM. This CDR3 is 14 amino acids long. V was clipped by 2 bases and J by 4 bases, with 12 bases between them. The CDR3 DNA follows: TGTGCCAGCAGTTTACTGGGACTGACGTACGAGCAGTACTTC. Its protein is CASSLLGLTYEQYF.

This clonotype was detected a few times. The J gene is TRBJ2-1, the V gene TRBV20-1; D perhaps matches TRBD1 (5 bases). CDR1 DFQATT and CDR2 SNEGSKA come from the germline V gene (reference sequence). The CDR3 extends over 13 amino acids. Trimming stripped 2 bases from V and 4 bases from J, with 9 bases between. The CDR3 sequence: CSARIPGYNEQFF. CDR3 nucleotide sequence: TGCAGTGCTAGAATCCCAGGGTACAATGAGCAGTTCTTC.

The chain employs TRBV10-3 and TRBJ2-1, with a weak D call TRBD1 (5 bases). The CDR3 is 13 amino acids. The V gene's germline CDR1 is ENHRY and CDR2 SYGVKD. Trimming cost V 7 bases and J 8 bases, with 15 bases left between them. The CDR3 DNA reads as TGTGCCATCAAAGGGGTCGCCCTTGATGAGCAGTTCTTC. It yields the protein CAIKGVALDEQFF.

To note about this clonotype: This may be a read error: a much more frequent sequence differs by one nucleotide. This chain uses TRBV4-2 with TRBJ2-7; D is uncertain. Germline V CDR1 and CDR2: LGHNA, YNFKEQ. CDR3 length: 13 residues. The germline V and J ends were trimmed by 0 bases and 7 bases, with 10 bases remaining between them. In nucleotides, the CDR3 is TGTGCCAGCAGCCAAGATCCTAGGAATGAGCAGTACTTC. Translated: CASSQDPRNEQYF.

This rearrangement joins TRBV4-1 to TRBJ1-1; weak D call: TRBD1 (6 bases). Germline V gene data show CDR1 as MGHRA and CDR2 as YSYEKL. CDR3 length: 15 amino acids. Trimming cost V 5 bases and J 1 base, with 14 bases left between them. The CDR3 loop reads CASSGPQGRNTEAFF. The CDR3 bases are TGCGCCAGCAGCGGTCCGCAGGGGAGGAACACTGAAGCTTTCTTT.

The chain combines TRBV5-4 with TRBJ1-2, with D maybe TRBD1 (5 bases). The germline V and J ends were trimmed by 3 bases and 5 bases, with 11 bases remaining between them. Germline CDR1 is SGHNT and CDR2 is YYREEE (reference sequence). The CDR3 consists of 13 residues. CDR3 DNA: TGTGCCAGCAGCTCGGGACGGATGTATGGCTACACCTTC. It translates to CASSSGRMYGYTF.

The chain joins TRBV7-8 to TRBJ2-1; 8 bases match TRBD2. Trimming cost V 6 bases and J 2 bases; bases outside gene matches: 3. The CDR3 consists of 14 residues. Germline CDR1 and CDR2: SGHVS and FQNEAQ. For the CDR3, the DNA is TGTGCCAGCAGGGATAGCGGGGCCTACAATGAGCAGTTCTTC. It translates to CASRDSGAYNEQFF. Together with reference TRBV7-8 and TRBJ2-1, the CDR3 gives the full variable domain: GAGVSQSPRYKVAKRGQDVALRCDPISGHVSLFWYQQALGQGPEFLTYFQNEAQLDKSGLPSDRFFAERPEGSVSTLKIQRTQQEDSAVYLCASRDSGAYNEQFFGPGTRLTVL.

The J gene is TRBJ2-1, the V gene TRBV11-3, with D possibly TRBD2 on 5 matching bases. This CDR3 is built from 16 residues. Germline V gene data show CDR1 as SGHNT and CDR2 as YENEEA. Trimming removed 6 bases at V and 4 bases at J, with 19 bases between. This CDR3 reads CASSSTIRRPYNEQFF. CDR3 coding DNA: TGTGCCAGCAGTTCGACTATTCGAAGGCCGTACAATGAGCAGTTCTTC. Drawing the rest from reference TRBV11-3 and TRBJ2-1, the complete variable domain is EAGVVQSPRYKIIEKKQPVAFWCNPISGHNTLYWYLQNLGQGPELLIRYENEEAVDDSQLPKDRFSAERLKGVDSTLKIQPAELGDSAVYLCASSSTIRRPYNEQFFGPGTRLTVL.

The J gene is TRBJ2-5, the V gene TRBV5-1; a weak D match, TRBD1 (5 bases). The germline CDR1 and CDR2 sequences are SGHRS and YFSETQ. The CDR3 runs 13 residues. Trimming took off 5 bases at V and 1 base at J, with 9 bases between the two ends. The CDR3 is CASRQTAQETQYF. In nucleotides, the CDR3 is TGCGCCAGCAGGCAGACAGCCCAAGAGACCCAGTACTTC.

The chain employs TRBV18 and TRBJ1-1; no definite D call. The germline V and J ends were trimmed by 6 bases and 6 bases, with 11 bases remaining between them. The length of the CDR3 is 12 residues. Per germline, CDR1 KGHSH and CDR2 LQKENI. The CDR3 DNA sequence: TGTGCCAGCTCGCGGCTTAGGGCTGAAGCTTTCTTT. Amino acid sequence: CASSRLRAEAFF.

As regards this clonotype: This could be a read error, since a much larger clone is one nucleotide away. The genes are TRBV10-3 and TRBJ2-7, with 8 bases aligning to TRBD1. This CDR3 has 14 residues. Germline CDR1 ENHRY, CDR2 SYGVKD. The DNA for the CDR3 is TGTGCCATCAGTGAGTCCGGACAGGGCTACGAGCAGTCCTTC. It is translated as CAISESGQGYEQSF.

V and J are TRBV21-1 and TRBJ1-1. TRBV21-1 is a listed pseudogene. This CDR3 is built from 14 residues. Here the CDR3 DNA reads TGTGCCAGCAGCAAAGTAGGGGAGGACACTGAAGCTTTCTTT. Amino acids: CASSKVGEDTEAFF.

This clonotype appeared a few times. The V gene is TRBV27, the J gene TRBJ2-7, with a tentative D call TRBD2 (5 bases). Per the germline V gene, CDR1 is MNHEY and CDR2 is SMNVEV (reference sequence). The V end lost 5 bases, the J end lost 0 bases, and 14 bases lay between the germline ends. The CDR3 covers 15 residues. CDR3 loop: CASSPWRASSYEQYF. The CDR3, as DNA: TGTGCCAGCAGTCCCTGGCGGGCCAGCTCCTACGAGCAGTACTTC.

A few counts support this clonotype. CDR3: CASSLVLRLDPYEQYF. For the CDR3, the DNA is TGTGCCAGCAGCTTAGTCTTGCGGTTAGACCCCTACGAGCAGTACTTC. This sequence joins TRBV7-2 and TRBJ2-7, with D unclear. Germline CDR1 is SGHTA and CDR2 is FQGNSA. There are 16 residues in the CDR3. V was shortened by 1 base and J by 2 bases, with 15 bases between the two germline ends.

The chain employs TRBV20-1 and TRBJ2-7, with a possible D match to TRBD1 (5 bases). V dropped 3 bases and J dropped 2 bases, with 20 bases sitting between them. From germline, CDR1 is DFQATT and CDR2 SNEGSKA (reference sequence). CDR3 length equals 16 residues. CDR3 in DNA: TGCAGTGCTAGTTTGGCAGCCACAGGCCTGCCCTACGAGCAGTACTTC. Protein product: CSASLAATGLPYEQYF.

The V call is TRBV20-1, the J call TRBJ2-1, with 9 bases fitting TRBD2. V was pared by 1 base and J by 7 bases, with 11 bases of the junction left unmatched. Germline assignment: CDR1 DFQATT and CDR2 SNEGSKA (reference sequence). CDR3 length: 16 amino acids. The CDR3 DNA sequence: TGCAGTGCTAGAGTGCAGGGCGGGAGGGCCGGAAATGAGCAGTTCTTC. Encoded protein: CSARVQGGRAGNEQFF.

On this clonotype itself: One end of the junction does not line up with germline, which may come from a read error. The chain recombines TRBV14 with TRBJ2-1; weak D call: TRBD2 (5 bases). The germline gives CDR1 SGHDN, CDR2 FVKESK. The CDR3 runs to 18 residues. The CDR3 is CAGSQGSGVTTLYNEQFF. DNA of the CDR3: TGTGCCGGCAGCCAAGGATCCGGGGTTACTACCTTATACAATGAGCAGTTCTTC.

A few counts support this clonotype. The V and J genes are TRBV24-1 and TRBJ2-4; maybe TRBD2 (5 bases). Trimming pared 3 bases from V and 13 bases from J, leaving 15 bases between. From germline, CDR1 is KGHDR and CDR2 SFDVKD. This CDR3 spans 13 amino acids. The DNA for the CDR3 is TGTGCCACCAGTGATCGCCTACGGGGAGAGCAGTACTTC. The encoded protein is CATSDRLRGEQYF.

The chain uses TRBV5-6 and TRBJ2-1; TRBD2 agrees at 9 bases. Germline CDR1 SGHDT, CDR2 YYEEEE. Trimming removed 2 bases from V and 4 bases from J; junction bases left unmatched: 7. The CDR3 contains 16 residues. Here the CDR3 DNA reads TGTGCCAGCAGCTTCGCTACGACTAGCGGATACAATGAGCAGTTCTTC. Protein product: CASSFATTSGYNEQFF.

The V gene is TRBV20-1, the J gene TRBJ2-7; D remains ambiguous. V was clipped by 6 bases and J by 2 bases, with 8 bases between them. There are 11 residues in the CDR3. Looked up from germline, CDR1 is DFQATT and CDR2 is SNEGSKA (reference sequence). CDR3 nucleotides: TGCAGTGCATCCAGTCCCTACGAGCAGTACTTC. Its protein product is CSASSPYEQYF.

This clonotype was seen only a few times. The CDR3 DNA sequence: TGTGCCAGCAAAAGGAGGGGAAAAGAAAAACTGTTTTTT. Translation: CASKRRGKEKLFF. The chain combines TRBV28 with TRBJ1-4, with D possibly TRBD1 on 5 matching bases. The CDR3 totals 13 residues. Germline V CDR1 and CDR2: MDHEN, SYDVKM. V lost 7 bases and J 8 bases, leaving 14 bases between the germline ends.